This entry describes one T cell receptor beta chain. The sample belongs to a study of CD8 T cells in Susac syndrome. The RNA, about 0.5 to 1 ug, was put through reverse transcription using random hexamers. TCRdb reprocessed the immunoSEQ multiplex PCR reads with MiXCR, giving one entry per CDR3 protein. The table records about 120,000 distinct CDR3 sequences, about nine tenths of them present only once. The germline V gene encodes CDR1 MNHEY and CDR2 SVGEGT. The length of the CDR3 is 15 residues. Between the trimmed V and J ends, which lost 8 bases and 9 bases, there was a span of 25 bases. Material: CD4+ T cells from PBMCs. The TCR sequence derives from a human donor in good health. V and J are TRBV6-2 or TRBV6-3 and TRBJ2-5; weak D call: TRBD1 (6 bases). CDR3 DNA: TGTGCCAGCCGCCCTCCCGGACAGCGGTCCGCCTCCCAGTACTTC. This gives the protein CASRPPGQRSASQYF.